Listed below are T cell receptor beta chains from one sample, sequenced in a study of cytomegalovirus exposure and HLA in healthy donors. Libraries were prepared by immunoSEQ multiplex PCR; TCRdb keeps only in-frame clonotypes and omits some of them. The repertoire has 60,000 to 75,000 clones, approximately 85% of them found once; the top ten carry around 11%. Sequencing was carried out using PBMCs. The receptor source for this set is a female donor in good health and CMV-seronegative. The CDR3 runs from the conserved cysteine through the conserved F or W. The D gene is left open where the match is weak. Clone sizes are given selectively: once, few, many, or a class where the clone is expanded.

clone_size	d_call	v_call	j_call	cdr3_nt	cdr3_aa
NA	NA	TRBV10-3	TRBJ2-3	TGTGCCATCAGTGAGCCTCCAGTCAGCACAGATACGCAGTATTTT	CAISEPPVSTDTQYF
NA	NA	TRBV5-1	TRBJ2-7	TGCGCCAGCACTTGGTGGGGGGGCCGCGACGAGCAGTACTTC	CASTWWGGRDEQYF
NA	NA	TRBV19	TRBJ2-7	TGTGCCAGTAGTAGGTCCTGGGACACCTCCTACGAGCAGTACTTC	CASSRSWDTSYEQYF
NA	TRBD2	TRBV27	TRBJ2-7	TGTGCCAGCAGTTTAGGACTAGCAGGGGCCTACGAGCAGTACTTC	CASSLGLAGAYEQYF
NA	NA	TRBV6-1	TRBJ1-5	TGTGCCAGCCGCGACTACACGGGAGGGCAGCCCCAGCATTTT	CASRDYTGGQPQHF
once	TRBD2	TRBV9	TRBJ2-7	TGTGCCAGCAGCGTAGGGTTAGCGGGGGGCGAGCAGTACTTC	CASSVGLAGGEQYF
NA	NA	TRBV7-3	TRBJ1-1	TGTGCCAGCAGCTTAACGGGGCCGGTAAACACTGAAGCTTTCTTT	CASSLTGPVNTEAFF
once	TRBD1	TRBV5-5	TRBJ2-5	TGTGCCAGCAGCTCGACAACTGGACAGGGAGGCGGGAAAGAGACCCAGTACTTC	CASSSTTGQGGGKETQYF
NA	NA	TRBV4-3	TRBJ2-1	TGCGCCAGCAGCCAAGATTTTGGAGGAGGAGCCGATGAGCAGTTCTTC	CASSQDFGGGADEQFF
once	NA	TRBV5-1	TRBJ1-6	TGCGCCAGCAGCTTTGGTCCGGGATTCGATTCACCCCTCCACTTT	CASSFGPGFDSPLHF
NA	TRBD2	TRBV9	TRBJ2-5	TGTGCCAGCACCCCCGGGGGGGAAGAGACCCAGTACTTC	CASTPGGEETQYF
few	NA	TRBV5-1	TRBJ1-2	TGCGCCAGCAGCTTGGTTGGAGGGAACTATGGCTACACCTTC	CASSLVGGNYGYTF
once	NA	TRBV5-1	TRBJ1-2	TGCGCCAGCAGCTTGGAGGCCGGGACATCACATGGCTACACCTTC	CASSLEAGTSHGYTF
NA	NA	TRBV28	TRBJ2-3	TGTGCCAGCAGCTCACCGGGAATCACAAATACGCAGTATTTT	CASSSPGITNTQYF
NA	NA	TRBV7-8	TRBJ2-5	TGTGCCAGCCGATCCCGGGGTGGGGAGACCCAGTACTTC	CASRSRGGETQYF
NA	NA	TRBV10-3	TRBJ2-3	TGTGCCATCAGTGAAGTGAGGACTACCGAGAACACAGATACGCAGTATTTT	CAISEVRTTENTDTQYF
NA	TRBD2	TRBV2	TRBJ2-7	TGTGCCAGCAGTGGCGCACCGGGACTAGTTTCTCACGAGCAGTACTTC	CASSGAPGLVSHEQYF
NA	TRBD1	TRBV6-5	TRBJ2-7	TGTGCCAGCAGTCTACAGGGGGGTTACGAGCAGTACTTC	CASSLQGGYEQYF
NA	NA	TRBV27	TRBJ2-1	TGTGCCAGCAGTTTACCCCAAGTCGGGAGCAGGTCCTACAATGAGCAGTTCTTC	CASSLPQVGSRSYNEQFF
NA	NA	TRBV7-2	TRBJ1-1	TGTGCCAGCAGCGTAGCGGCTAGGACGGTGAACAGGGAAGCTTTCTTT	CASSVAARTVNREAFF
once	TRBD2	TRBV4-3	TRBJ2-1	TGCGCCAGCAGCCAAGGAACGACTAGCAACGGTGAGCAGTTCTTC	CASSQGTTSNGEQFF
NA	TRBD1	TRBV15	TRBJ2-5	TGTGCCACCAGCAGAGATAGGACAGGAGGAGAGACCCAGTACTTC	CATSRDRTGGETQYF
NA	NA	TRBV7-2	TRBJ2-5	TGTGCCAGCAGCTTAGGTCAGGGAGAGACCCAGTACTTC	CASSLGQGETQYF
NA	TRBD2	TRBV4-2	TRBJ2-5	TGTGCCAGCAGCCAAGTCTCTAGCGGGAGCGAGACCCAGTACTTC	CASSQVSSGSETQYF
NA	TRBD2	TRBV7-9	TRBJ2-3	TGTGCCAGCAGCTTCAGCCGCCTAGCGGGAGGATTCACAGATACGCAGTATTTT	CASSFSRLAGGFTDTQYF
NA	TRBD2	TRBV19	TRBJ2-1	TGTGCCAGTAGGTCCCTAGCGGGGGGACGGGGTGAGCAGTTCTTC	CASRSLAGGRGEQFF
NA	TRBD1	TRBV5-5	TRBJ2-3	TGTGCCAGCAGCTTGGGGGGGACAGCCACAGATACGCAGTATTTT	CASSLGGTATDTQYF
NA	NA	TRBV6-6	TRBJ2-7	TGTGCCAGCAGCTGGGGCTGGGACTCCTACGAGCAGTACTTC	CASSWGWDSYEQYF
few	TRBD2	TRBV7-9	TRBJ2-3	TGTGCCAGCAGCTTAGACTTTGGGACTAGCGGGACAAGCACAGATACGCAGTATTTT	CASSLDFGTSGTSTDTQYF
NA	TRBD1	TRBV7-9	TRBJ2-7	TGTTCCAGCAGCCCCGGACAGGGTTGGAGACACTACGAGCAGTACTTC	CSSSPGQGWRHYEQYF
once	TRBD2	TRBV7-8	TRBJ2-3	TGTGCCAGCAGCCCCCCAGGGGTCACTAGCGGGAGGTGGGGAGATACGCAGTATTTT	CASSPPGVTSGRWGDTQYF
few	TRBD2	TRBV11-2	TRBJ2-2	TGTGCCAGCAGGCCCCTAGGCGGAGCGGGGGGCCGGACCGGGGAGCTGTTTTTT	CASRPLGGAGGRTGELFF
NA	NA	TRBV7-2	TRBJ2-7	TGTGCCAGCAGCTTAGAGCAGACAGTCTCCTACGAGCAGTACTTC	CASSLEQTVSYEQYF
NA	TRBD1	TRBV7-2	TRBJ1-1	TGTGCCAGCAGCTTCGGACAGGGATTTTTTACTGAAGCTTTCTTT	CASSFGQGFFTEAFF
NA	TRBD2	TRBV9	TRBJ2-5	TGTGCCAGCAGCGTCGGGGGGGGGCCCTCGGAGACCCAGTACTTC	CASSVGGGPSETQYF
NA	NA	TRBV14	TRBJ1-6	TGTGCCAGCAGCCCATTGAGCTCCTATAATTCACCCCTCCACTTT	CASSPLSSYNSPLHF
NA	NA	TRBV7-9	TRBJ2-7	TGTGCCAGCAGCTCCCTGGAGGGCCTCTACGAGCAGTACTTC	CASSSLEGLYEQYF
NA	NA	TRBV9	TRBJ1-2	TGTGCCAGCAGCGTTAACGGGGTGGAATCCTATCGCTACACCTTC	CASSVNGVESYRYTF
NA	TRBD2	TRBV2	TRBJ2-7	TGTGCCAGCAGTGAGGGGCGGGGGGGCCTCGACGAGCAGTACTTC	CASSEGRGGLDEQYF
NA	TRBD1	TRBV25-1	TRBJ2-1	TGTGCCAGCAGTCCCCAAGGGGGACAGGGACACAATGAGCAGTTCTTC	CASSPQGGQGHNEQFF
NA	NA	TRBV10-1	TRBJ1-2	TGCGCCAGCAGTGAGGGAAGGAGCTATGGCTACACCTTC	CASSEGRSYGYTF
NA	NA	TRBV29-1	TRBJ2-5	TGCAGCGTTGCCACCGGTAGCCAAGAGACCCAGTACTTC	CSVATGSQETQYF
NA	NA	TRBV10-2	TRBJ2-2	TGCGCCAGCCTAGATCGGGCCGGGGAGCTGTTTTTT	CASLDRAGELFF
NA	NA	TRBV7-8	TRBJ1-2	TGTGCCAGCAGCTTAGCGGGCGGGGTCACCTTC	CASSLAGGVTF
NA	NA	TRBV30	TRBJ2-7	TGTGCCTATGGAGATGTCTACGAGCAGTACTTC	CAYGDVYEQYF
NA	TRBD2	TRBV30	TRBJ2-7	TGTGCCTGGTTTAGCGGGAGGGCCGGCTCCGAGCAGTACTTC	CAWFSGRAGSEQYF
NA	NA	TRBV5-5	TRBJ2-7	TGTGCCAGCAGCTTGGACGGGGACTTGGGGCAGTACTTC	CASSLDGDLGQYF
few	TRBD2	TRBV25-1	TRBJ2-3	TGTGCCAGCAGTGAATCGGGGGGGGTTCCAGATACGCAGTATTTT	CASSESGGVPDTQYF
NA	NA	TRBV6-1	TRBJ2-7	TGTGCCAGCAGTGAGCCAGACAGGCTTAGGAACGAGCAGTACTTC	CASSEPDRLRNEQYF
once	TRBD2	TRBV7-2	TRBJ2-1	TGTGCCAGCAGCTTAGCGGGACTAGCCGTCTACAATGAGCAGTTCTTC	CASSLAGLAVYNEQFF
NA	TRBD1	TRBV2	TRBJ1-5	TGTGCCAGCAGGCCGACAGGGGAGCAGCCCCAGCATTTT	CASRPTGEQPQHF
few	TRBD2	TRBV6-6	TRBJ2-5	TGTGCCAGCAGTTACTCGGGAGGGACGGCTAGAGAGACCCAGTACTTC	CASSYSGGTARETQYF
NA	NA	TRBV28	TRBJ2-1	TGTGCCAGCAGGGGTCAGGGTAGATCTTACAATGAGCAGTTCTTC	CASRGQGRSYNEQFF
NA	TRBD2	TRBV15	TRBJ2-7	TGTGCCACCAGCTCAAAATCATCGGGGGGACCGACCTACGAGCAGTACTTC	CATSSKSSGGPTYEQYF
NA	NA	TRBV10-1	TRBJ1-5	TGCGCCAGCAGTGAGTCGAAGATGTTCAGGCGGGAGAACAGTCAGCCCCAGCATTTT	CASSESKMFRRENSQPQHF
NA	TRBD2	TRBV5-1	TRBJ2-5	TGCGCCAGCGATTATTTTTCTAGCGGGTCTGGGGGGACCCAGTACTTC	CASDYFSSGSGGTQYF
NA	NA	TRBV4-2	TRBJ1-2	TGTGCCAGCAGCTTAGGTAGCTCCAGCGCCTATGGCTACACCTTC	CASSLGSSSAYGYTF
NA	TRBD1	TRBV23-1	TRBJ2-2	TGCGCCAGCAGTCAATTAACAAGACAGGGGGCGACCGGGGAGCTGTTTTTT	CASSQLTRQGATGELFF
NA	TRBD2	TRBV6-6	TRBJ2-7	TGTGCCAGCAGTCAACTAGCGGGAGGGCCTCAGTACTTC	CASSQLAGGPQYF